This is a list of T cell receptor beta chains from one sample in a study of CD4 T cells in relation to SARS-CoV-2 and coronaviruses. Here immunoSEQ multiplex PCR was the method, and the copy in TCRdb shows in-frame clones only, minus some. The sample lists some 35,000 clones; 88% were seen once. Material for sequencing was memory CD4+ T cells from PBMCs. Source of these receptors: an adult with COVID-19. CDR3s include the opening cysteine and the closing phenylalanine or tryptophan. The D gene is left open where the match is weak. Part of the rows lack a size; the others show once, few, many or a class for expanded clones.

>.|TRBV30|TRBJ1-1|.
CAWSPRVGEAFF
TGTGCCTGGAGCCCCAGGGTTGGTGAAGCTTTCTTT
>.|TRBV5-1|TRBJ2-7|.
CASSLGRLDKSYEQYF
TGCGCCAGCAGCTTGGGAAGACTTGACAAATCCTACGAGCAGTACTTC
>.|TRBV12-5|TRBJ1-1|.
CASGLDGGTLNTEAFF
TGTGCTAGTGGTTTGGACGGGGGCACGTTGAACACTGAAGCTTTCTTT
>.|TRBV5-1|TRBJ2-2|few
CASRDGTGELFF
TGCGCCAGCAGGGACGGCACCGGGGAGCTGTTTTTT
>.|TRBV18|TRBJ2-5|.
CASSNQETQYF
TGTGCCAGCTCAAACCAAGAGACCCAGTACTTC
>.|TRBV5-4|TRBJ2-1|.
CASSLESYNEQFF
TGTGCCAGCAGCTTAGAGTCCTACAATGAGCAGTTCTTC
>TRBD2|TRBV30|TRBJ2-5|.
CAGTSGGYQETQYF
TGTGCCGGGACTAGCGGGGGGTACCAAGAGACCCAGTACTTC
>TRBD2|TRBV18|TRBJ2-1|.
CASSPGLGSYNEQFF
TGTGCCAGCTCACCAGGACTAGGATCCTACAATGAGCAGTTCTTC
>.|TRBV25-1|TRBJ1-1|.
CASSDTSRLNTEAFF
TGTGCCAGCAGTGACACCTCCAGGTTGAACACTGAAGCTTTCTTT
>.|TRBV1|TRBJ2-3|few
CTSSQDCPSGGGGADTQYF
TGCACCAGCAGCCAAGATTGCCCTAGCGGGGGGGGAGGGGCAGATACGCAGTATTTT
>.|TRBV5-6|TRBJ2-5|.
CASRPGGGRMVETQYF
TGTGCCAGCAGGCCGGGTGGAGGGCGGATGGTGGAGACCCAGTACTTC
>.|TRBV6-5|TRBJ2-7|.
CASRRRGYSEQYF
TGTGCCAGCAGACGCAGGGGTTATAGCGAGCAGTACTTC
>.|TRBV28|TRBJ2-3|.
CASRESGGADTQYF
TGTGCCAGCAGGGAGTCGGGCGGCGCAGATACGCAGTATTTT
>TRBD1|TRBV5-1|TRBJ2-5|once
CASSVGQNQETQYF
TGCGCCAGCAGCGTGGGACAGAATCAAGAGACCCAGTACTTC
>TRBD1|TRBV7-9|TRBJ1-5|.
CASSRQGAGQPQHF
TGTGCCAGCAGCCGTCAGGGGGCGGGGCAGCCCCAGCATTTT
>TRBD1|TRBV19|TRBJ1-2|.
CASSPNRGPGYGYTF
TGTGCCAGTAGTCCAAACAGGGGCCCGGGCTATGGCTACACCTTC
>.|TRBV11-3|TRBJ2-3|.
CASSLRFTDTQYF
TGTGCCAGCAGCTTACGGTTCACAGATACGCAGTATTTT
>.|TRBV25-1|TRBJ2-7|.
CASNRCHGTLCEQYF
TGTGCCAGCAATCGATGTCACGGGACGCTTTGCGAGCAGTACTTC
>.|TRBV6-5|TRBJ2-1|few
CASSYSILTGNEQFF
TGTGCCAGCAGTTACTCGATTCTGACGGGGAATGAGCAGTTCTTC
>TRBD1|TRBV7-9|TRBJ1-5|.
CASSPGGTGNNQPQHF
TGTGCCAGCAGCCCCGGCGGGACAGGGAACAATCAGCCCCAGCATTTT
>TRBD2|TRBV7-6|TRBJ2-7|.
CASSLLRAGGTTGSYEQYF
TGTGCCAGCAGCTTATTAAGGGCTGGGGGGACTACGGGATCCTACGAGCAGTACTTC
>.|TRBV27|TRBJ2-3|.
CASNRGPPGGTDTQYF
TGTGCCAGCAACCGGGGACCACCCGGCGGCACAGATACGCAGTATTTT
>.|TRBV5-4|TRBJ1-2|.
CASSLPRAANYGYTF
TGTGCCAGCAGCTTGCCCAGGGCGGCTAACTATGGCTACACCTTC
>.|TRBV3-1/TRBV3-2|TRBJ1-6|.
CASSQEWGGVNSPLHF
TGTGCCAGCAGCCAAGAGTGGGGGGGGGTCAATTCACCCCTCCACTTT
>.|TRBV11-1|TRBJ1-1|.
CASNLRGGLEAFF
TGTGCCAGCAATCTCCGAGGGGGACTTGAAGCTTTCTTT
>.|TRBV5-1|TRBJ2-2|.
CASSLLALPGELFF
TGCGCCAGCAGCTTACTAGCACTTCCCGGGGAGCTGTTTTTT
>TRBD2|TRBV7-3|TRBJ2-1|.
CASSNQRGGRDEQFF
TGTGCCAGCAGCAATCAGCGGGGGGGCCGGGATGAGCAGTTCTTC
>.|TRBV7-3|TRBJ2-1|.
CASSPQDSYNEQFF
TGTGCCAGCAGCCCCCAGGATTCCTACAATGAGCAGTTCTTC
>.|TRBV6-2/TRBV6-3|TRBJ2-2|.
CASSYGGLGTGELFF
TGTGCCAGCAGTTACGGTGGCCTGGGCACCGGGGAGCTGTTTTTT
>.|TRBV5-1|TRBJ1-6|.
CASSLYGEGNSPLHF
TGCGCCAGCAGCTTGTATGGGGAAGGTAATTCACCCCTCCATTTT
>.|TRBV11-3|TRBJ2-3|.
CASSLDSGNTDTQYF
TGTGCCAGCAGCTTGGACAGCGGCAACACAGATACGCAGTATTTT
>TRBD2|TRBV5-6|TRBJ2-3|.
CASSSPTSRADTQYF
TGTGCCAGCAGCTCACCGACTAGCCGGGCAGATACGCAGTATTTT
>TRBD1|TRBV6-5|TRBJ1-2|.
CASSYGTGRGYTF
TGTGCCAGCAGTTACGGGACAGGGCGTGGCTACACCTTC
>.|TRBV5-6|TRBJ1-4|.
CASSLMGLHNEKLFF
TGTGCCAGCAGCCTAATGGGGCTACACAATGAAAAACTGTTTTTT
>TRBD1|TRBV6-5|TRBJ2-7|.
CASSLRGRSYEQYF
TGTGCCAGCAGTCTAAGGGGGCGTTCCTACGAGCAGTACTTC
>TRBD1|TRBV5-6|TRBJ1-6|.
CASSPLLQGAGLNSPLHF
TGTGCCAGCAGCCCGCTCCTACAGGGGGCTGGATTGAATTCACCCCTCCACTTT
>.|TRBV15|TRBJ2-5|.
CATSRGSGGDETQYF
TGTGCCACCAGCAGAGGATCCGGGGGCGATGAGACCCAGTACTTC
>TRBD2|TRBV10-3|TRBJ2-3|.
CAIRAGASTDTQYF
TGTGCCATCAGAGCGGGGGCCTCCACAGATACGCAGTATTTT
>.|TRBV11-2|TRBJ2-7|.
CASRQTLVSSYEQYF
TGTGCCAGCAGACAAACACTAGTCTCTTCCTACGAGCAGTACTTC
>.|TRBV20-1|TRBJ2-6|.
CSAGGANVLTF
TGCAGTGCTGGTGGGGCCAACGTCCTGACTTTC
>.|TRBV28|TRBJ2-7|.
CASTRTVMTYEQYF
TGTGCCAGCACCAGGACAGTAATGACCTACGAGCAGTACTTC
>.|TRBV28|TRBJ1-1|.
CASRTAGEAFF
TGTGCCAGCAGGACCGCAGGGGAAGCTTTCTTT
>TRBD1|TRBV15|TRBJ2-7|.
CATSGTGQPSASSYEQYF
TGTGCCACCAGCGGAACGGGACAGCCGAGCGCAAGCTCCTACGAGCAGTACTTC
>.|TRBV29-1|TRBJ1-1|.
CSVGGEGMNTEAFF
TGCAGCGTTGGAGGCGAGGGGATGAACACTGAAGCTTTCTTT
>.|TRBV15|TRBJ1-5|.
CATSRDQRGTSNQPQHF
TGTGCCACCAGCAGAGACCAGAGGGGTACAAGCAATCAGCCCCAGCATTTT
>TRBD2|TRBV15|TRBJ2-6|once
CATSSGGTGANVLTF
TGTGCCACCAGCTCCGGGGGGACCGGGGCCAACGTCCTGACTTTC
>.|TRBV27|TRBJ1-5|.
CASSLDTNQPQHF
TGTGCCAGCAGTTTGGACACTAATCAGCCCCAGCATTTT
>TRBD2|TRBV7-3|TRBJ2-5|.
CASSDGSGGAETQYF
TGTGCCAGCAGTGACGGGAGCGGGGGGGCCGAGACCCAGTACTTC
>TRBD1|TRBV7-9|TRBJ2-7|.
CASSLQGVYEQYF
TGTGCCAGCAGCTTACAGGGGGTCTACGAGCAGTACTTC
>.|TRBV7-9|TRBJ1-4|.
CASSLGGLGTNEKLFF
TGTGCCAGCAGCTTAGGGGGGCTGGGGACTAATGAAAAACTGTTTTTT
>TRBD1|TRBV7-6|TRBJ1-6|.
CASSLTGGAGNSPLHF
TGTGCCAGCAGCCTCACAGGGGGCGCGGGAAATTCACCCCTCCACTTT
>TRBD1|TRBV10-3|TRBJ1-2|.
CAISEEGTAIARGYTF
TGTGCCATCAGTGAAGAAGGGACAGCAATCGCGAGGGGCTACACCTTC
>.|TRBV10-3|TRBJ1-5|.
CAISESTGNQPQHF
TGTGCCATCAGTGAGTCGACAGGCAATCAGCCCCAGCATTTT
>.|TRBV30|TRBJ2-2|.
CAWKLTQVTGELFF
TGTGCCTGGAAATTAACACAGGTTACCGGGGAGCTGTTTTTT
>.|TRBV6-5|TRBJ2-2|.
CASSYAGVYTGELFF
TGTGCCAGCAGTTACGCAGGGGTATACACCGGGGAGCTGTTTTTT
>.|TRBV11-3|TRBJ2-1|.
CASSLSAASGNEQFF
TGTGCCAGCAGCTTAAGCGCGGCGTCTGGCAATGAGCAGTTCTTC
>TRBD2|TRBV7-9|TRBJ2-5|.
CASRSEGRGETQYF
TGTGCCAGCAGGTCGGAAGGGAGGGGAGAGACCCAGTACTTC
>.|TRBV24-1|TRBJ2-3|.
CATSDLGTGTDTQYF
TGTGCCACCAGTGATCTGGGGACGGGCACAGATACGCAGTATTTT
>.|TRBV15|TRBJ1-2|.
CATSRGTGQGKGYTF
TGTGCCACCAGCAGAGGGACGGGGCAGGGGAAGGGCTACACCTTC
>.|TRBV7-3|TRBJ2-1|.
CASSPSSLPTSNEQFF
TGTGCCAGCAGCCCCTCTTCCCTGCCCACCAGCAATGAGCAGTTCTTC